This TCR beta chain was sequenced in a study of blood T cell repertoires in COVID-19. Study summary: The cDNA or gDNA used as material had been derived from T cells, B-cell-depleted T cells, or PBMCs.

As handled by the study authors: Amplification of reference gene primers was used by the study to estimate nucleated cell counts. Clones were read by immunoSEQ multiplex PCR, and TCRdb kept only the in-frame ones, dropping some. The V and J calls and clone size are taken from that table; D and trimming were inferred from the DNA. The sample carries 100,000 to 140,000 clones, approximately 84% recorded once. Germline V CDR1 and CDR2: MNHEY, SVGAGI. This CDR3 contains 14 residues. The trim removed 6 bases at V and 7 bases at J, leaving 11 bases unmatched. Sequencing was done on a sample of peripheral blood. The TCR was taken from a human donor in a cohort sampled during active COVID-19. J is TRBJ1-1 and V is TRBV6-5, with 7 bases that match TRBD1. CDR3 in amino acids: CASRVQGNYGEAFF. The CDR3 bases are TGTGCCAGCAGGGTACAGGGGAACTACGGTGAAGCTTTCTTT.